The subject of this entry is one T cell receptor (beta chain). Its binding antigen is unknown. Per-base qualities were not stored, and no clone one base away is much larger. From each donor, a single peripheral blood sample of 100 to 150 mL on average was drawn into heparinised tubes. Using a panel that included CD45RO, CCR7, CD25, CD127, CD95 and CD27, naive, central memory, regulatory and stem cell-like memory CD4+ T cells were sorted on a BD FACSAria II. A purity above 95% was achieved for all sorted populations. PBMCs were separated immediately by Lymphoprep density gradient centrifugation and were stained directly, without being cultured. So that batch effects would be minimized, each experiment stained and sorted samples in pairs, pairing one healthy donor with one patient. The entire isolated RNA was reverse transcribed using the High Capacity cDNA Reverse Transcription Kit, and thus expressed TCRB transcripts were sequenced. Deep immunoSEQ sequencing was performed on naive, central memory and regulatory T cell samples, with an average of around 3.5 million total reads per sample. Sorted cells were lysed in RLT buffer and RNA was extracted with DNase-treated RNeasy Micro or Mini kits, depending on cell number. To prevent cross-contamination, every cell subset was processed on its own, while patient and healthy donor samples were processed together. Using the immunoSEQ multiplex PCR, TCRB sequences were amplified from cDNA into 87-bp fragments spanning the CDR3 region. Sequencing of the amplicons was performed on the Illumina HiSeq platform. Per the source publication's procedure: PCR bias was computationally corrected using synthetic template baselines, reads within Hamming distance 2 were collapsed, and singletons that could not be merged were discarded. Reads were aligned against IMGT so that V, D and J genes, CDR3 length and insertions or deletions at six rearrangement sites could be assigned. Clonotype counts were normalized to sorted cell number within each subset before computing true diversity and Gini coefficients with the tcR R package. The overlap coefficient, calculated on TCRB nucleotide sequences, was used to quantify repertoire sharing. Out-of-frame TCRB sequences from naive cells were analyzed as a proxy for the pre-selection repertoire. TCRdb took this table from immuneACCESS and kept in-frame rearrangements with V and J called. Such tables lack part of the clones; where checked against another copy, unresolved V genes explain under half of the gap, and the rest is unexplained. For V, J and clone size, that table is used; D and trimming come from the DNA. The sample has some 410,000 clones on record, approximately 15% of them singletons. Under 0.04% of the sample lies in the top ten.

This sample was taken from a study of beta chain features in type 1 diabetes (dated by TCRdb to the late 2010s). Turning to the overall study: Mean age, gender distribution, total cell number and subset yield were not different between patients and healthy donors. A total of some 100,000,000 sorted cells were examined across all samples, and a strong correlation was observed between cell number per subset and RNA yield. Regulatory and stem cell-like memory subsets were obtained from only 8 patients and roughly 8 healthy donors, while naive and central memory subsets were obtained from all 28 donors. In the study, recently diagnosed type 1 diabetes patients and matched healthy donors were compared on the TCRB repertoires of their sorted circulating CD4+ T cell subsets. The full study reports these points: Naive, central memory and regulatory TCRB repertoires appeared to be more alike among patients than among healthy donors. Sequencing cDNA rather than genomic DNA could over-represent highly expressing activated cells, although activation and CD3 levels did not differ between groups. Only small numbers of individuals were included in the HLA sub-analyses, which left unresolved whether HLA type had any influence on TCRB rearrangement. At VDJ recombination sites, type 1 diabetes patients had fewer insertions and more deleted nucleotides, which implies abnormalities in thymic rearrangement. PCR may preferentially amplify shorter templates, but because patient and control samples were amplified and corrected together, any resulting skew would affect both groups equally. In all four CD4+ subsets, TCRB CDR3 length was moderately but significantly shorter in type 1 diabetes patients.

In the germline V gene, CDR1 corresponds to SGHRS and CDR2 to YFSETQ. Trimming removed 1 base from V and 2 bases from J, leaving 10 bases between the germline ends. The CDR3 covers 14 residues, taking in both the cysteine and the phenylalanine. Just CDR3 DNA is preserved here, 42 bases in frame from base 1. The V and J genes are TRBV5-1 and TRBJ2-7; a tentative D call is TRBD2 (6 bases match). This receptor was identified in a young man in good health. Sequencing was done on a sample of naive CD4+ T cells from blood. The cell subset or site label of this sample denotes: true naive CD4+ T cells. The nucleotide sequence is TGCGCCAGCAGCTTGTGGGGGGAAGCCTACGAGCAGTACTTC. Translated, this is CASSLWGEAYEQYF.